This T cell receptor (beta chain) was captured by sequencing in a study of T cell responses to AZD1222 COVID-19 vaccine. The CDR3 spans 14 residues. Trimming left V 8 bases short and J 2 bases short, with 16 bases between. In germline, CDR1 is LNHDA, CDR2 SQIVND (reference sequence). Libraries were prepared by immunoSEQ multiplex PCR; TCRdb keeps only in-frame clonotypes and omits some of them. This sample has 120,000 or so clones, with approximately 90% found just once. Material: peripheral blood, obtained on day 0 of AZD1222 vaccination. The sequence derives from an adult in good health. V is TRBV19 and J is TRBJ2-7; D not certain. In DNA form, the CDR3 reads TGTGCCAGTCGTGAAGACGGCGCGGCCTACGAGCAGTACTTC. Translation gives CASREDGAAYEQYF.